Detailed here is one TCR beta chain. The antigen is unknown. The sample belongs to a study of OX40 agonist ivuxolimab in advanced cancers. TCRdb's copy holds only in-frame clones and misses some; the assay was immunoSEQ multiplex PCR. The table shows roughly 71,000 clones, with about 91% occurring only once. Study outcomes and limitations: Averaged across samples, CD8+ T cells carried more expanded clones than CD4+ did.

The CDR3 covers 16 residues. Germline CDR1 and CDR2: LNHDA and SQIVND (reference sequence). Germline trimming cut 3 bases from V and 7 bases from J; bases unmatched to any gene: 8. This TCR was recovered from an adult with an advanced solid tumor such as melanoma, head and neck, liver or kidney cancer. Source: CD4+ or CD8+ T cells sorted from blood, taken in a trial of the OX40 agonist ivuxolimab. The V gene is TRBV19, the J gene TRBJ2-2; TRBD2 agrees at 10 bases. CDR3 residues: CASSIVTSGVNGELFF. The CDR3 DNA is TGTGCCAGTAGTATTGTCACTAGCGGGGTCAACGGGGAGCTGTTTTTT.